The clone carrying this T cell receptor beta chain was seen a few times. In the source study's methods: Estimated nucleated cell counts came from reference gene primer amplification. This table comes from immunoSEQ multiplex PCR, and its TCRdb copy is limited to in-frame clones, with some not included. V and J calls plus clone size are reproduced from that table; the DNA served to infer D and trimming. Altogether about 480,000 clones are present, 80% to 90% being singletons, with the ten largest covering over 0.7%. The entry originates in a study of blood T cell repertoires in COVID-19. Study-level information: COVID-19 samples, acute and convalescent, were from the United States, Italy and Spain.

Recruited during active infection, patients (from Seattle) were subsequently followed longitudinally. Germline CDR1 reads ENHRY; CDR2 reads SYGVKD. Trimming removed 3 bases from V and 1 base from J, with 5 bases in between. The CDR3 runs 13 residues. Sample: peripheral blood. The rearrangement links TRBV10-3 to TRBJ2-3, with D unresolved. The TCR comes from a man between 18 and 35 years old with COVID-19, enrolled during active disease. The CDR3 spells CAISDQGTDTQYF. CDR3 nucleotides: TGTGCCATCAGTGACCAGGGCACAGATACGCAGTATTTT.